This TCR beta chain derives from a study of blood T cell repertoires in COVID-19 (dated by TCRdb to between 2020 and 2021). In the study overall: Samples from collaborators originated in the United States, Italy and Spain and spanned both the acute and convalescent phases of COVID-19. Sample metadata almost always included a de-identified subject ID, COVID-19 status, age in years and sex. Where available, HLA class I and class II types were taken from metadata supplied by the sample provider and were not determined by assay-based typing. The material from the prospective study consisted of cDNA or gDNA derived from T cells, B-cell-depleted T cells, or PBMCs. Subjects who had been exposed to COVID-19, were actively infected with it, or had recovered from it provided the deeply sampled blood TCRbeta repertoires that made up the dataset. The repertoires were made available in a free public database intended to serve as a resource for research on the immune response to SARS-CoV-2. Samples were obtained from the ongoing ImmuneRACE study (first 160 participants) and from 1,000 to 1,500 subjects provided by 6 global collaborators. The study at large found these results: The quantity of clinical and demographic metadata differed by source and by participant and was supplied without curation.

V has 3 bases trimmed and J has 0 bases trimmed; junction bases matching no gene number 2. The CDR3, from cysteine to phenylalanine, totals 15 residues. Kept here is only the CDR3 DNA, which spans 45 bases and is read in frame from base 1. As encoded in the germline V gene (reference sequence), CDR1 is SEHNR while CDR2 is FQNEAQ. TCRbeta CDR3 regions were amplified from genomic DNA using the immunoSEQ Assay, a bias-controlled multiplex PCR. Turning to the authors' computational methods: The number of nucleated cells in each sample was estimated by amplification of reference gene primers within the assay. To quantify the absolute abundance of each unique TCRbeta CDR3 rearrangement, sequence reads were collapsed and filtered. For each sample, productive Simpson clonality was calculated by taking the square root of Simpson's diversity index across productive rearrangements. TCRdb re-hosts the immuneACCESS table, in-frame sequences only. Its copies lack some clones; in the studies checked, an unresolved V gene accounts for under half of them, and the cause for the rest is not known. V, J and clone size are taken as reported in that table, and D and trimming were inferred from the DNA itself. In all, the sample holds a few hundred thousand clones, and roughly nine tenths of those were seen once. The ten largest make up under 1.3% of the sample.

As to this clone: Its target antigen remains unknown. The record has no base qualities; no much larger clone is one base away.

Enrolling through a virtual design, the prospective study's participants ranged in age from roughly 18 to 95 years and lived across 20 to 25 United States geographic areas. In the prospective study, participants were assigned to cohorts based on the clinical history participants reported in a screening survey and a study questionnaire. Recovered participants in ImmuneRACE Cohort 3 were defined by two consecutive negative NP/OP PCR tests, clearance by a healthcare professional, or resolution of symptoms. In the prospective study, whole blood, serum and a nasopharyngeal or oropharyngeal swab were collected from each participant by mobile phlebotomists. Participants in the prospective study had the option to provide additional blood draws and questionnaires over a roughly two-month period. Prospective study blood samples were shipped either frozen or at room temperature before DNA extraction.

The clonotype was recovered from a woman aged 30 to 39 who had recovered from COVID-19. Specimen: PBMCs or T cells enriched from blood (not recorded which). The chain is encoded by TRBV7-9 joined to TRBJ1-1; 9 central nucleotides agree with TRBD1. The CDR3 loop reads CASSLTGGMNTEAFF. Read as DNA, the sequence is TGTGCCAGCAGCTTGACAGGGGGGATGAACACTGAAGCTTTCTTT.